These 18 T cell receptor beta chains share one sample of origin, sequenced in a study of T cell responses to AZD1222 COVID-19 vaccine. The assay was immunoSEQ multiplex PCR, and TCRdb's table has in-frame clones only and misses some. The table records about 190,000 clones, approximately 92% of them present only once. The input for sequencing was peripheral blood, taken on day 0 of AZD1222 vaccination. These receptor sequences come from an adult in good health.

The chain employs TRBV2 and TRBJ2-3, with D possibly matching TRBD1 (5 bases). Germline V gene lookup returns CDR1 SNHLY and CDR2 FYNNEI. The CDR3 covers 15 residues. The V end lost 2 bases, the J end lost 3 bases, and 12 bases lay between the germline ends. The DNA for the CDR3 is TGTGCCAGCAGTGAAAGGAAGGGGTGGACAGATACGCAGTATTTT. It is translated as CASSERKGWTDTQYF.

This clone was counted a single time. J is TRBJ1-2 and V is TRBV6-5; 12 bases are shared with TRBD1. Per the germline V gene, CDR1 is MNHEY and CDR2 is SVGAGI. The CDR3 has 12 residues. V shed 6 bases and J 7 bases; nucleotides not matched to a gene: 0. CDR3 loop: CASRGQGAGYTF. DNA for the CDR3: TGTGCCAGCAGGGGACAGGGGGCTGGCTACACCTTC.

V gene TRBV5-1 combines with J gene TRBJ2-3; 11 bases match TRBD1. The CDR3 extends over 17 amino acids. V was pared by 4 bases and J by 2 bases, with 9 bases of the junction left unmatched. CDR1 SGHRS and CDR2 YFSETQ come from the germline V gene. The CDR3 protein is CASSEAGTGGTTDTQYF. The CDR3 nucleotides are TGCGCCAGCAGCGAAGCCGGGACAGGGGGGACCACAGATACGCAGTATTTT.

This chain links TRBV5-8 with TRBJ1-1, with no clear D. Trimming left V 0 bases short and J 0 bases short, with 6 bases between. In germline, CDR1 is SGHTS, CDR2 YDEGEE. The CDR3 is made up of 14 amino acids. CDR3 DNA sequence: TGTGCCAGCAGCTTGGTTGGCATGAACACTGAAGCTTTCTTT. Translated, it gives CASSLVGMNTEAFF. Full variable domain (outside the CDR3, taken from reference TRBV5-8 and TRBJ1-1): EAGVTQSPTHLIKTRGQQATLRCSPISGHTSVYWYQQALGLGLQFLLWYDEGEERNRGNFPPRFSGRQFPNYSSELNVNALELEDSALYLCASSLVGMNTEAFFGQGTRLTVV.

This clone was observed a few times. The rearrangement links TRBV6-5 to TRBJ2-2, with D perhaps matching TRBD2 (5 bases). Trimming removed 0 bases at V and 6 bases at J, with 11 bases between. The CDR3 contains 15 residues. The germline gives CDR1 MNHEY, CDR2 SVGAGI. The CDR3 here is CASSYSPGFAGELFF. CDR3 sequence (DNA): TGTGCCAGCAGTTACTCTCCGGGGTTCGCCGGGGAGCTGTTTTTT.

This rearrangement joins TRBV5-1 to TRBJ2-1, with D perhaps TRBD2 (6 bases). Per the germline V gene, CDR1 is SGHRS and CDR2 is YFSETQ. The germline V and J ends were trimmed by 0 bases and 4 bases, with 11 bases remaining between them. The CDR3 consists of 15 residues. As DNA, the CDR3 is TGCGCCAGCAGCTTGGATGCAGGGAGGTACAATGAGCAGTTCTTC. It specifies CASSLDAGRYNEQFF.

V usage is TRBV5-4 and J usage is TRBJ1-1; no reliable D call. V was shortened by 5 bases and J by 1 base, with 9 bases between the two germline ends. The CDR3 length is 13 residues. Per the germline V gene, CDR1 is SGHNT and CDR2 is YYREEE (reference sequence). CDR3 region: CASRGGTNTEAFF. CDR3 DNA: TGTGCCAGCAGGGGTGGAACGAACACTGAAGCTTTCTTT.

CDR3 in DNA: TGTGCCAGCAGCTTAGGGACAGGGGGCGCCTACGAGCAGTACTTC. Translation gives CASSLGTGGAYEQYF. V and J are TRBV7-2 and TRBJ2-7; 11 nucleotides agree with TRBD1. CDR3 length: 15 residues. CDR1 is SGHTA and CDR2 is FQGNSA in the germline V gene. The V gene end was trimmed by 1 base and the J gene end by 2 bases; junction bases not matched to a gene: 1.

The chain recombines TRBV7-9 with TRBJ2-4; D remains unclear. The germline V gene encodes CDR1 SEHNR and CDR2 FQNEAQ (reference sequence). The CDR3 extends over 16 amino acids. V lost 1 base, J lost 1 base, and 11 bases lay in between. The CDR3 DNA follows: TGTGCCAGCAGCTTAGGCGCAGGCCTGGCCAAAAACATTCAGTACTTC. Translating gives CASSLGAGLAKNIQYF.

The rearrangement uses TRBV10-3 and TRBJ2-2; 8 bases are shared with TRBD1. With 7 bases clipped from V and 3 bases from J, the junction kept 7 bases outside the gene matches. This CDR3 spans 15 amino acids. Germline values: CDR1 ENHRY, CDR2 SYGVKD. The CDR3: CAITGQGQDTGELFF. The CDR3, as DNA: TGTGCCATCACCGGACAGGGCCAAGACACCGGGGAGCTGTTTTTT.

V usage is TRBV12-3 or TRBV12-4 and J usage is TRBJ1-4; D is unclear. V gave up 8 bases and J gave up 4 bases, with 11 bases separating them. The CDR3 sequence is 13 residues long. The CDR3 loop reads CASRAGGNEKLFF. CDR3 nucleotide sequence: TGTGCCAGCCGAGCTGGAGGTAATGAAAAACTGTTTTTT.

The V gene is TRBV3-1 (or the pseudogene TRBV3-2), the J gene TRBJ2-7; D may be TRBD1 or TRBD2 (5 bases each). This CDR3 is 15 amino acids long. The V end was cut by 8 bases, the J end by 2 bases, with 19 bases between. CDR1 LGHDT and CDR2 YNNKEL come from the germline V gene (reference sequence). The CDR3 protein is CASSSIGDPAYEQYF. DNA of the CDR3: TGTGCCAGCTCCTCGATCGGGGACCCAGCCTACGAGCAGTACTTC.

The chain has TRBV14 and TRBJ1-2, with D possibly matching TRBD1 (6 bases). Germline CDR1 is SGHDN and CDR2 is FVKESK. Trimming took 2 bases from V and 2 from J, leaving 6 bases between them. CDR3 size: 13 residues. The CDR3 region is CASSQQGNYGYTF. The CDR3 DNA reads TGTGCCAGCAGCCAACAGGGGAACTATGGCTACACCTTC.

The chain joins TRBV5-3 to TRBJ1-3; D gene uncertain. TRBV5-3 qualifies as an ORF whose function is uncertain. CDR3 length: 17 amino acids. V lost 0 bases and J lost 2, with 15 bases in between. The CDR3 is CARSLEERWSPGNTIYF. The CDR3 nucleotides read TGTGCCAGAAGCTTGGAAGAGAGGTGGTCTCCTGGAAACACCATATATTTT.

The CDR3 here is CASRRGPLQREGYTF. The CDR3 nucleotides are TGTGCCAGCAGGCGTGGTCCTTTACAGAGGGAGGGCTACACCTTC. V usage is TRBV6-5 and J usage is TRBJ1-2; no definite D call. From germline, CDR1 is MNHEY and CDR2 SVGAGI. V lost 6 bases, J lost 8 bases, and 22 bases lay in between. CDR3 length: 15 residues.

The chain combines TRBV7-9 with TRBJ2-3; 10 nucleotides agree with TRBD2. V lost 5 bases, J lost 1 base, and 6 bases stayed unmatched. This CDR3 spans 16 amino acids. Germline-derived CDR1 and CDR2 are SEHNR and FQNEAQ (reference sequence). Here the CDR3 DNA reads TGTGCCAGCAGCCTAAATCTAGCGGGGGGCACAGATACGCAGTATTTT. This gives the protein CASSLNLAGGTDTQYF. Using reference TRBV7-9 and TRBJ2-3 for the parts outside the CDR3, the full variable domain is DTGVSQNPRHKITKRGQNVTFRCDPISEHNRLYWYRQTLGQGPEFLTYFQNEAQLEKSRLLSDRFSAERPKGSFSTLEIQRTEQGDSAMYLCASSLNLAGGTDTQYFGPGTRLTVL.

V usage is TRBV13 and J usage is TRBJ1-6, with D perhaps matching TRBD1 (5 bases). Germline values: CDR1 PRHDT, CDR2 FYEKMQ (reference sequence). The CDR3 consists of 16 residues. Trimming removed 5 bases at V and 7 bases at J, with 18 bases between. CDR3 amino acids: CASSPQGGFVNSPLHF. The DNA for the CDR3 is TGTGCCAGCAGCCCGCAGGGCGGTTTTGTCAATTCACCCCTCCACTTT.

This chain joins TRBV5-4 and TRBJ1-1; D may be TRBD1 (5 bases). The length of the CDR3 is 14 residues. Per germline, CDR1 SGHNT and CDR2 YYREEE (reference sequence). The ends were cut back, 3 bases at V and 0 bases at J, with 9 bases in the middle. The CDR3 bases are TGTGCCAGCAGCTCAGGGACCTTGAACACTGAAGCTTTCTTT. Its translation is CASSSGTLNTEAFF.